The 11 T cell receptor beta chains in this list originate from one sample, sequenced in a study of regulatory T cells in long-lasting Graves disease. Both iRepertoire HTBI primers and Arm-PCR of CDR3 regions were used to build the TCR beta libraries. TCRdb re-called the multiplex PCR reads through MiXCR, storing one row per CDR3 protein. Of about 470,000 distinct CDR3 sequences in the sample, roughly 21% are singletons; the top ten hold more than 6%. Time point of the sample: persistent/refractory GD, antithyroid drugs over 5 years with positive TRAb. Extracted PBMC RNA gave rise to the TCR library. The sequenced sample was peripheral blood mononuclear cells (PBMCs), obtained when the disease was refractory, from a patient treated with antithyroid drugs. The receptor source for this set is a female donor with Graves disease.

The genes are TRBV4-1 and TRBJ2-7; 8 nucleotides line up with TRBD1. The germline gives CDR1 MGHRA, CDR2 YSYEKL. The CDR3 sequence is 14 residues long. V dropped 3 bases and J dropped 2; count of bases not matched to a gene: 3. The CDR3 DNA reads TGCGCCAGCAGCCAGGAGGGACAGGCCTACGAGCAGTACTTC. Residues: CASSQEGQAYEQYF.

This clonotype was picked up many times. The genes are TRBV28 and TRBJ2-5, with TRBD2 identical over 12 bases. The CDR3 is made up of 14 amino acids. J lost 5 bases, V lost 8 bases, and 6 bases had no gene match. The V gene's germline CDR1 is MDHEN and CDR2 SYDVKM. The CDR3 DNA sequence: TGTGCCAGCCTGACTAGCGGGAGAGAGGAGACCCAGTACTTC. It specifies CASLTSGREETQYF.

This clonotype was seen ten or more times. The V and J genes are TRBV27 and TRBJ1-1; D call uncertain. The ends were cut back, 4 bases at V and 6 bases at J, with 9 bases in the middle. The CDR3 is 12 amino acids. Germline-derived CDR1 and CDR2 are MNHEY and SMNVEV (reference sequence). CDR3 sequence (DNA): TGTGCCAGCAGTTCGCTCCATGCTGAAGCTTTCTTT. Its protein is CASSSLHAEAFF.

The sample holds a few counts of this clonotype. The chain carries TRBV28 and TRBJ2-7; D is uncertain. V shed 3 bases and J shed 7 bases, with 10 bases lying between them. CDR3 size: 12 residues. CDR1 is MDHEN and CDR2 is SYDVKM in the germline V gene. The CDR3, as DNA: TGTGCCAGCAGTTTTTCGGGTTGGGAGCAGTACTTC. It yields the protein CASSFSGWEQYF.

This clonotype was observed a handful of times. The chain combines TRBV30 with TRBJ1-2; D perhaps matches TRBD1 (6 bases). V was trimmed by 4 bases and J by 7 bases, leaving 10 bases between them. Germline V gene sequence: CDR1 GTSNPN, CDR2 SVGIG (reference sequence). The CDR3 sequence is 11 residues long. CDR3 sequence: CAWNRASGYTF. In DNA form, the CDR3 reads TGTGCCTGGAACAGGGCTTCTGGCTACACCTTC.

The gene calls are TRBV30 and TRBJ2-7; D is unclear. The CDR3 totals 14 residues. The germline V and J ends were trimmed by 0 bases and 2 bases, with 11 bases remaining between them. Germline V lookup: CDR1 GTSNPN, CDR2 SVGIG (reference sequence). As DNA, the CDR3 is TGTGCCTGGAGTGTAATGGAAGGCCCCTACGAGCAGTACTTC. Encoded protein: CAWSVMEGPYEQYF.

This clonotype showed up many times. This chain joins TRBV24-1 and TRBJ1-1; 7 nucleotides agree with TRBD1. Germline V lookup: CDR1 KGHDR, CDR2 SFDVKD. The CDR3 has 16 residues. Losses at the gene ends were 3 bases for V and 5 bases for J; bases not matched to a gene: 11. In DNA form, the CDR3 reads TGTGCCACCAGTGATCCCCGTGAGGGGGCCGCGACTGAAGCTTTCTTT. It specifies CATSDPREGAATEAFF.

Ten or more counts support this clonotype. The CDR3 is CASGLERETPPRGYGYTF. As DNA, the CDR3 is TGTGCTAGTGGTCTTGAGCGAGAGACACCCCCCCGAGGCTATGGCTACACCTTC. The rearrangement joins TRBV12-5 to TRBJ1-2, with D uncertain. Trimming removed 5 bases at V and 4 bases at J, with 26 bases between. CDR3 length: 18 amino acids. CDR1 and CDR2 (germline): LGHNT, FRNRAP.

This clonotype showed up many times. The chain has TRBV11-2 and TRBJ1-1; D gene uncertain. CDR3 size: 15 residues. The V gene's germline CDR1 is SGHAT and CDR2 FQNNGV. Deletions cut 1 base from V and 1 base from J, with 10 bases between. CDR3 bases: TGTGCCAGCAGCTTAGTCTTGGCGGAGAACACTGAAGCTTTCTTT. Protein sequence: CASSLVLAENTEAFF.

At least ten counts were recorded for this clonotype. This rearrangement joins TRBV6-1 to TRBJ1-2, with D perhaps TRBD1 (6 bases). Per germline, CDR1 MNHNS and CDR2 SASEGT. V gave up 3 bases and J gave up 8 bases, with 16 bases separating them. The CDR3 consists of 14 residues. CDR3 DNA: TGTGCCAGCAGTGATCAGGGGCTAGTGGGCGGCTACACCTTC. Residues: CASSDQGLVGGYTF.

This chain uses TRBV29-1 with TRBJ1-1; D is possibly TRBD1 (5 bases). The germline CDR1 and CDR2 sequences are SQVTM and ANQGSEA. The CDR3 has 15 residues. V lost 3 bases to trimming and J lost 0 bases, with 14 bases between them. CDR3 bases: TGCAGCGTTGAGGGCCCGTGGGGGATGAACACTGAAGCTTTCTTT. Amino acids: CSVEGPWGMNTEAFF. Full variable domain (missing parts from reference TRBV29-1 and TRBJ1-1): SAVISQKPSRDICQRGTSLTIQCQVDSQVTMMFWYRQQPGQSLTLIATANQGSEATYESGFVIDKFPISRPNLTFSTLTVSNMSPEDSSIYLCSVEGPWGMNTEAFFGQGTRLTVV.